A selection of T cell receptor beta chains follows, all from one sample in a study of identical twins. MiXCR was run by TCRdb on the 5' RACE reads, yielding one entry per CDR3 protein. The repertoire has 650,000 to 800,000 distinct CDR3 sequences, approximately 9% of them found once; the top ten carry 0.85% to 1%. The sample was also reused in another study, on yellow fever vaccine responses in identical twins.

The sequenced sample consisted of PBMCs. The receptors originated from a woman aged 18-29 years in good health. CDR3s include the opening cysteine and the closing phenylalanine or tryptophan. A D gene is named only where the DNA matches it firmly. A row's size may be missing; if present it is once, few, many or a size class.

J gene	clone size	V gene	D gene	CDR3 DNA	CDR3 protein
TRBJ2-1	many	TRBV20-1	TRBD2	TGCAGTGCTAGGGGACTAGCGGGAGTCTACAATGAGCAGTTCTTC	CSARGLAGVYNEQFF
TRBJ1-2	NA	TRBV3-1	NA	TGTGCCAGCATGGATGGGAATGGCTACACCTTC	CASMDGNGYTF
TRBJ2-2	many	TRBV5-6	NA	TGTGCCAGCAGCTTCAGACTTCCACATTACACCGGGGAGCTGTTTTTT	CASSFRLPHYTGELFF
TRBJ2-5	many	TRBV7-2	TRBD1	TGTGCCAGCAGCTTCCCGGGACAGGGCCAAGAGACCCAGTACTTC	CASSFPGQGQETQYF
TRBJ1-2	NA	TRBV7-2	NA	TGTGCCAGCAGCTTAGTCATTAGTCAGGAGTATGGCCACACCTTC	CASSLVISQEYGHTF
TRBJ2-7	many	TRBV5-1	NA	TGTGCCAGCAGTTTTGGCGTAACCTACGAGCAGTACTTC	CASSFGVTYEQYF
TRBJ2-7	NA	TRBV4-3	NA	TGCGCCAGCAACCCTCTTTTACAGACCTACGAGCAGTACTTC	CASNPLLQTYEQYF
TRBJ2-7	many	TRBV7-2	NA	TGTGCCAGCAGCCATCCAGGAGTGAACTCCTACGAGCAGTACTTC	CASSHPGVNSYEQYF
TRBJ2-7	NA	TRBV20-1	NA	TGCAGTGCTATCCTGCCTGACACCCACTACGAGCAGTACTTC	CSAILPDTHYEQYF
TRBJ2-3	many	TRBV29-1	NA	TGCAGCGTTCTCCCGGATACGCAGTATTTT	CSVLPDTQYF
TRBJ2-5	NA	TRBV29-1	NA	TGCAGCGTCCGAATTGTAGCGCCCCAAGAGACCCAGTACTTC	CSVRIVAPQETQYF
TRBJ1-5	many	TRBV12-3/TRBV12-4	NA	TGTGCCAGCAGTCGCTACAGGGATCAGCCCCAGCATTTT	CASSRYRDQPQHF
TRBJ2-7	few	TRBV20-1	TRBD1	TGCAGTGCTGATGAGTCCGGGACAGTCTCCTACGAGCAGTACTTC	CSADESGTVSYEQYF
TRBJ1-2	few	TRBV4-2	NA	TGTGCCAGCAGCCAATCCACAGACCCTGGCTACACCTTC	CASSQSTDPGYTF
TRBJ1-2	many	TRBV21-1	NA	TGTGCCAGCAGCAAAGAAGTGGGGACGGACTATGGCTACACCTTC	CASSKEVGTDYGYTF
TRBJ1-5	NA	TRBV28	NA	TGTGCCAGCAGTTTACGGTTTGGGGTGAATTTCGGCAATCAGCCCCAGCATTTT	CASSLRFGVNFGNQPQHF
TRBJ2-1	few	TRBV20-1	NA	TGCAGTGCTAGAGATCCCGGGGGCCTCTCCTACAATGAGCAGTTCTTC	CSARDPGGLSYNEQFF
TRBJ2-5	few	TRBV3-1	TRBD2	TGTGCCAGCAGGCGAGCGGGGGCCCAAGAGACCCAGTACTTC	CASRRAGAQETQYF
TRBJ2-2	many	TRBV7-9	NA	TGTGCCAGCAGCGTCAGGGGGGCCACCGGGGAGCTGTTTTTT	CASSVRGATGELFF
TRBJ1-1	few	TRBV6-2/TRBV6-3	NA	TGTGCCAGCAGTTACCAGGGATGGAACACTGAAGCTTTCTTT	CASSYQGWNTEAFF
TRBJ2-6	NA	TRBV12-3/TRBV12-4	NA	TGTGCCAGCAGTTTAAGGGGCGGAGGGGCCAACGTCCTGACTTTC	CASSLRGGGANVLTF
TRBJ2-3	NA	TRBV4-3	TRBD2	TGCGCCAGCAGCCAAGATGGTGGAAGCGGGAGAGGCCCAGATACGCAGTATTTT	CASSQDGGSGRGPDTQYF
TRBJ1-6	NA	TRBV7-8	NA	TGTGCCAGCAGCGATAGTGGGGGCAGGGAGTCGCGATCACCCCTCCACTTT	CASSDSGGRESRSPLHF
TRBJ2-5	NA	TRBV10-3	TRBD2	TGTGCCACCAGGGATAGCGGGGGGAAAGAGACCCAGTACTTC	CATRDSGGKETQYF
TRBJ1-1	many	TRBV6-4	NA	TGTGCCAGCAGTGATTGGGACGGCACTGAAGCTTTCTTT	CASSDWDGTEAFF
TRBJ2-7	NA	TRBV5-5	TRBD1	TGTGCCAGCAGCCCCGAGGACAGGGTCGGGTCCTACGAGCAGTACTTC	CASSPEDRVGSYEQYF
TRBJ2-2	many	TRBV11-2	NA	TGTGCCAGCAGCCCCCGGGACTTGAACACCGGGGAGCTGTTTTTT	CASSPRDLNTGELFF
TRBJ2-7	many	TRBV7-9	TRBD1	TGTGCCAGCAGCTTAGACCGACAGGGCACCTACGAGCAGTACTTC	CASSLDRQGTYEQYF
TRBJ2-1	few	TRBV14	TRBD1	TGTGCCAGCAGCCAGTCCGGGACAGGGGGTTTTTTGTTCTTC	CASSQSGTGGFLFF
TRBJ2-7	many	TRBV29-1	TRBD1	TGCAGCGTTGAAATAACAGGGGGAGGCTACGAGCAGTACTTC	CSVEITGGGYEQYF
TRBJ1-1	few	TRBV7-3	NA	TGTGCCAGCAGCTTAACACGGTCGGACACTGAAGCTTTCTTT	CASSLTRSDTEAFF
TRBJ2-2	NA	TRBV9	NA	TGTGCCAGCAGCGTAGGTGGGGGATCCGGGGAGCTGTTTTTT	CASSVGGGSGELFF
TRBJ2-7	NA	TRBV20-1	TRBD2	TGCAGTGCTACCTCTAAGCGGGAGACCTACGAGCAGTACTTC	CSATSKRETYEQYF
TRBJ2-7	NA	TRBV28	NA	TGTGCCAGCAATCACAGGGCGCCCTACGAGCAGTACTTC	CASNHRAPYEQYF
TRBJ2-7	few	TRBV5-6	TRBD1	TGTGCCAGCAGCTCAAACAGGGGTCTAAACGAGCAGTACTTC	CASSSNRGLNEQYF
TRBJ2-7	few	TRBV11-1	TRBD2	TGTGCCAGCAGCTTAGGGGGGAAAAGAGGACTAGCGGAGTCCTACGAGCAGTACTTC	CASSLGGKRGLAESYEQYF
TRBJ2-1	few	TRBV21-1	NA	TGTGCCAGCAGCAAGGCCTCAACCAAATCCTTAGTAGGGCCCTACAATGAGCAGTTCTTC	CASSKASTKSLVGPYNEQFF
TRBJ2-7	NA	TRBV11-2	NA	TGTGCCAGCAGACAGCCAAAAACCTACGAGCAGTACTTC	CASRQPKTYEQYF
TRBJ2-1	NA	TRBV6-2/TRBV6-3	NA	TGTGCCAGCAGTTACTCGGTTCGGTATGAGCAGTTCTTC	CASSYSVRYEQFF
TRBJ1-2	NA	TRBV3-1	TRBD1	TGTGCCAGCAGCCAGGTGGGACAGCGTTTCTATGGCTACACCTTC	CASSQVGQRFYGYTF
TRBJ2-7	few	TRBV5-5	TRBD2	TGTGCCAGCAGCTCCACTAGCGGGTTCTCCTACGAGCAGTACTTC	CASSSTSGFSYEQYF
TRBJ2-3	few	TRBV5-1	TRBD2	TGCGCCAGCAGCCTGAATAGCGGGAGGGCCGAGTCAGATACGCAGTATTTT	CASSLNSGRAESDTQYF
TRBJ2-7	few	TRBV9	NA	TGTGCCAGCAGCCCCCAGGGGCACTACGAGCAGTACTTC	CASSPQGHYEQYF
TRBJ1-5	NA	TRBV27	NA	TGTGCCAGCAGTTCCCTCGGGGGATATAGCAATCAGCCCCAGCATTTT	CASSSLGGYSNQPQHF
TRBJ2-1	NA	TRBV20-1	TRBD2	TGCAGTGCTAGAGATAGGACTAGCGGGAGCGATGAGCAGTTCTTC	CSARDRTSGSDEQFF
TRBJ2-5	few	TRBV2	NA	TGTGCCAGCAGTGGACGGGTGGAGACCCAGTACTTC	CASSGRVETQYF
TRBJ2-2	many	TRBV7-9	NA	TGTGCCAGCATTCTAGACGAGAACACCGGGGAGCTGTTTTTT	CASILDENTGELFF
TRBJ2-7	few	TRBV5-5	TRBD2	TGTGGCGGGAGGGAGGAAGAGGAGCAGTACTTC	CGGREEEEQYF
TRBJ2-3	many	TRBV6-1	NA	TGTGCCAGCAGGAGGGGGGACAGAGTCACAGATACGCAGTATTTT	CASRRGDRVTDTQYF
TRBJ1-5	NA	TRBV15	NA	TGTGCCACCAGCAGAGATCTCCCCGGACAACGGAATCAGCCCCAGCATTTT	CATSRDLPGQRNQPQHF
TRBJ2-1	few	TRBV12-3/TRBV12-4	NA	TGTGCCAGCAGTGAAAGACTTCTCGGTGAGCAGTTCTTC	CASSERLLGEQFF
TRBJ1-2	NA	TRBV3-1	NA	TGTGCCAGCAGCCAGACGCACTCCGGGGTTCCTTTCGGCTACACCTTC	CASSQTHSGVPFGYTF
TRBJ2-3	NA	TRBV14	NA	TGTGCCAGCAGCCCGTTCGAAGGGGAGGTTCCAGATACGCAGTATTTT	CASSPFEGEVPDTQYF
TRBJ2-1	NA	TRBV5-5	TRBD2	TGTGCCAGCAGCTTGGGACTAGCGGGGGCCTCGGGGAATGAGCAGTTCTTC	CASSLGLAGASGNEQFF
TRBJ2-7	many	TRBV3-1	NA	TGTGCCAGCAGCCAAGTTGGCTACGAGCAGTACTTC	CASSQVGYEQYF
TRBJ2-4	few	TRBV6-1	NA	TGTGCCAGCATAGGGGGTGAGACCAAAAACATTCAGTACTTC	CASIGGETKNIQYF